This is a list of T cell receptor beta chains from one sample in a study of beta chain features in type 1 diabetes. The assay was immunoSEQ multiplex PCR, and TCRdb's table has in-frame clones only and misses some. The table has around 360,000 clones, around 12% seen once. Sequencing input: naive CD4+ T cells from blood. These receptors were collected from a woman younger than 35 with type 1 diabetes. Both conserved end residues are part of each CDR3. D genes are given only for firm matches. The size entry is marked missing in some rows and otherwise reads once, few, many or a size class.

>TRBJ1-2|-|-|TRBV14
CASSQDTTFYGYTF
TGTGCCAGCAGCCAAGATACGACTTTCTATGGCTACACCTTC
>TRBJ2-3|-|-|TRBV5-1
CASSLFSSTDTQYF
TGCGCCAGCAGCTTGTTTTCTAGCACAGATACGCAGTATTTT
>TRBJ2-3|-|TRBD2|TRBV7-2
CASSRGGGGTDTQYF
TGTGCCAGCAGCCGGGGGGGCGGGGGCACAGATACGCAGTATTTT
>TRBJ1-1|few|-|TRBV6-5
CASSSREVSNTEAFF
TGTGCCAGCAGTAGCAGGGAGGTGTCGAACACTGAAGCTTTCTTT
>TRBJ1-1|-|-|TRBV7-2
CASSLVAVLNTEAFF
TGTGCCAGCAGCTTAGTTGCGGTATTGAACACTGAAGCTTTCTTT
>TRBJ2-7|few|-|TRBV25-1
CASGGLASYEQYF
TGTGCCAGCGGGGGACTGGCGTCCTACGAGCAGTACTTC
>TRBJ2-3|-|TRBD2|TRBV29-1
CSVVAGGRPDTQYF
TGCAGCGTTGTTGCGGGAGGGCGCCCAGATACGCAGTATTTT
>TRBJ2-1|few|TRBD2|TRBV7-9
CASSSLAGAYNEQFF
TGTGCCAGCAGCTCATTAGCGGGAGCATACAATGAGCAGTTCTTC
>TRBJ1-2|-|-|TRBV20-1
CRAQGYGYTF
TGCAGGGCTCAGGGCTATGGCTACACCTTC
>TRBJ2-5|-|TRBD1|TRBV5-1
CASETGAGETQYF
TGCGCCAGTGAGACAGGGGCGGGGGAGACCCAGTACTTC
>TRBJ2-5|-|-|TRBV7-6
CASSLAQRETQYF
TGTGCCAGCAGCTTAGCCCAGCGAGAGACCCAGTACTTC
>TRBJ2-6|-|TRBD1|TRBV4-3
CASSPGTGAGANVLTF
TGCGCCAGCAGCCCGGGGACAGGGGCTGGGGCCAACGTCCTGACTTTC
>TRBJ2-1|few|TRBD2|TRBV11-2
CASSPNTGLAGFYNEQFF
TGTGCCAGCAGCCCCAATACGGGACTAGCGGGATTCTACAATGAGCAGTTCTTC
>TRBJ2-1|-|TRBD1|TRBV6-4
CASSDRDRYPYEQFF
TGTGCCAGCAGTGACCGGGACAGGTATCCATATGAGCAGTTCTTC
>TRBJ1-5|few|-|TRBV6-6
CASSYGDTYQPQHF
TGTGCCAGCAGTTACGGGGACACCTATCAGCCCCAGCATTTT
>TRBJ1-2|-|TRBD1|TRBV2
CASRPGQGYNYGYTF
TGTGCCAGCAGACCCGGACAGGGGTATAACTATGGCTACACCTTC
>TRBJ2-2|-|-|TRBV19
CAIRPDSSNTGELFF
TGTGCCATTCGACCGGACAGCTCCAACACCGGGGAGCTGTTTTTT
>TRBJ2-1|-|-|TRBV11-2
CASSWDTRVSYNEQFF
TGTGCCAGCAGCTGGGACACACGAGTTTCCTACAATGAGCAGTTCTTC
>TRBJ2-1|few|-|TRBV30
CAWAIGGYNEQFF
TGTGCCTGGGCCATTGGGGGGTACAATGAGCAGTTCTTC
>TRBJ2-5|few|TRBD2|TRBV9
CASSEGGGLANTETQYF
TGTGCCAGCAGCGAGGGAGGGGGACTAGCTAATACGGAGACCCAGTACTTC
>TRBJ2-5|-|-|TRBV19
CASSILAAETQYF
TGTGCCAGTAGTATTCTAGCCGCTGAGACCCAGTACTTC
>TRBJ1-2|-|TRBD1|TRBV19
CASSSTGDRGRYTF
TGTGCCAGTAGTTCGACCGGGGACAGGGGTCGCTACACCTTC
>TRBJ2-4|few|TRBD2|TRBV11-2
CASSLAGEGIQYF
TGTGCCAGCAGCTTAGCCGGGGAGGGCATTCAGTACTTC
>TRBJ1-5|-|TRBD1|TRBV4-3
CASSQDIRGISNQPQHF
TGCGCCAGCAGCCAAGATATCAGGGGGATCAGCAATCAGCCCCAGCATTTT
>TRBJ2-2|few|TRBD1|TRBV18
CASSLGQGTTGELFF
TGTGCCAGCTCGCTGGGACAGGGAACCACCGGGGAGCTGTTTTTT
>TRBJ2-2|-|-|TRBV5-1
CASTLSTNTGELFF
TGCGCCAGCACTCTTAGTACTAACACCGGGGAGCTGTTTTTT
>TRBJ1-4|-|TRBD1|TRBV29-1
CSVGERGLDEKLFF
TGCAGCGTGGGGGAAAGGGGGCTCGATGAAAAACTGTTTTTT
>TRBJ2-5|few|TRBD1|TRBV9
CASSPGQGTETQYF
TGTGCCAGCAGCCCAGGACAGGGGACGGAGACCCAGTACTTC
>TRBJ2-5|few|-|TRBV12-5
CASAEGTAAGTQYF
TGTGCTAGTGCGGAGGGGACGGCGGCGGGGACCCAGTACTTC
>TRBJ2-7|-|TRBD2|TRBV30
CAWSKREGLEQYF
TGTGCCTGGAGCAAGCGGGAGGGCCTGGAGCAGTACTTC
>TRBJ2-7|-|-|TRBV2
CASSERQSYEQYF
TGTGCCAGCAGTGAAAGACAGTCCTACGAGCAGTACTTC
>TRBJ2-3|-|-|TRBV5-1
CASSLLEFTDTQYF
TGCGCCAGCAGCTTGCTGGAGTTCACAGATACGCAGTATTTT
>TRBJ2-2|-|TRBD2|TRBV11-2
CASSSLSGGGELFF
TGTGCCAGCAGCTCCCTATCGGGGGGTGGGGAGCTGTTTTTT
>TRBJ1-5|-|-|TRBV28
CASAQGSEGNQPQHF
TGTGCCAGCGCACAGGGTTCGGAGGGCAATCAGCCCCAGCATTTT
>TRBJ2-1|-|TRBD2|TRBV29-1
CSVEAPGLAGGLSYNEQFF
TGCAGCGTTGAGGCACCGGGACTAGCGGGAGGTCTCTCCTACAATGAGCAGTTCTTC
>TRBJ2-2|-|-|TRBV5-1
CASTYQGTTGELFF
TGCGCCAGCACCTACCAGGGGACCACCGGGGAGCTGTTTTTT